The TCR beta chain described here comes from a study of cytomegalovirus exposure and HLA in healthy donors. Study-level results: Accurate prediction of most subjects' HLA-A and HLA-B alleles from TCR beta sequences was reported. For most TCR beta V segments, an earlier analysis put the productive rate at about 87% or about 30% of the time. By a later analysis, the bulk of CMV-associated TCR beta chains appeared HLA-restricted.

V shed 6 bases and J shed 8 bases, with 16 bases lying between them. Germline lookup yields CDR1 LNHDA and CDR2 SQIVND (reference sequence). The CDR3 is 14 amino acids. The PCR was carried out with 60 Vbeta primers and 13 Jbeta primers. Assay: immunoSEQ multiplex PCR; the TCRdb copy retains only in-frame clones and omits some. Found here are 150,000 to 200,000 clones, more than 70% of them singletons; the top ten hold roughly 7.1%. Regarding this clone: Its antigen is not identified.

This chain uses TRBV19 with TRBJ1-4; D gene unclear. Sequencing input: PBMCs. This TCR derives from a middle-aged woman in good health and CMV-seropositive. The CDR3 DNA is TGTGCCAGTAGCGTCGCTTCTAGGGAGGAAAAACTGTTTTTT. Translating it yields CASSVASREEKLFF.